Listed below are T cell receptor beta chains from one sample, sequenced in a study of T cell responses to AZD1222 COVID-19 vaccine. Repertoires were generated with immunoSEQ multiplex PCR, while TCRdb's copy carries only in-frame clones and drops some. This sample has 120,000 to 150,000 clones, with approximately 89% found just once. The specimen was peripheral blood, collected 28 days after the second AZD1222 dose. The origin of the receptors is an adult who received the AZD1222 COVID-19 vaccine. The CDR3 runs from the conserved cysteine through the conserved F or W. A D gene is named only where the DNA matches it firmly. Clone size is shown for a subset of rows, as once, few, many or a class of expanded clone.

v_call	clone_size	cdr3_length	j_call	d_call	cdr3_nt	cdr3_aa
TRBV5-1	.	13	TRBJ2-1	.	TGCGCCAGCAGCCCCCCTGGCAGCAATGAGCAGTTCTTC	CASSPPGSNEQFF
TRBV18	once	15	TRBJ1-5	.	TGTGCCAGCTCACCACAAGAAGGGAGCAATCAGCCCCAGCATTTT	CASSPQEGSNQPQHF
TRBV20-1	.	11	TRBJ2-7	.	TGCAGTGCTAGCAGAGCCTACGAGCAGTACTTC	CSASRAYEQYF
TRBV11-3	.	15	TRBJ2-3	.	TGTGCCAGCAGCCCAACCTGGGGGAACACAGATACGCAGTATTTT	CASSPTWGNTDTQYF
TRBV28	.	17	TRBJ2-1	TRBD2	TGTGCCAGCAGACTAAATAGCGGGGGGTCCCGCTACAATGAGCAGTTCTTC	CASRLNSGGSRYNEQFF
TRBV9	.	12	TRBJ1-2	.	TGTGCCAGCAGCGTAGCGGGGGGTGGCTACACCTTC	CASSVAGGGYTF
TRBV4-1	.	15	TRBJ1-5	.	TGCGCCAGCAGCCAAGACTGGGGGAATACTCAGCCCCAGCATTTT	CASSQDWGNTQPQHF
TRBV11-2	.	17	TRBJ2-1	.	TGTGCCAGCAGCCCGAGAGCCGGACCAGGCTCCTACAATGAGCAGTTCTTC	CASSPRAGPGSYNEQFF
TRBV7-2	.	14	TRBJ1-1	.	TGTGCCAGCAGCTTTCCAGGACCGAACACTGAAGCTTTCTTT	CASSFPGPNTEAFF
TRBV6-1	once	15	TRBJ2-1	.	TGTGCCAGCAGTGAAGAGGCAGGGTCCTACAATGAGCAGTTCTTC	CASSEEAGSYNEQFF
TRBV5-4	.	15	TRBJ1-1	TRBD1	TGTGCCAGCAGCTTGGGCGGGACAGGTCTCACTGAAGCTTTCTTT	CASSLGGTGLTEAFF
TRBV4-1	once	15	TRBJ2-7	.	TGCGCCAGCAGCCAAGTACCGGGAGTGACCTACGAGCAGTACTTC	CASSQVPGVTYEQYF
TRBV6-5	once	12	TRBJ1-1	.	TGTGCCAGCAGTTACCAAAACACTGAAGCTTTCTTT	CASSYQNTEAFF
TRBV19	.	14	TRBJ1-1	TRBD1	TGTGCCAGTAGTACACAGGGGCTGAGCACTGAAGCTTTCTTT	CASSTQGLSTEAFF
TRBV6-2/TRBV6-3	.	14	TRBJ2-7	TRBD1	TGTGCCAGCAGTACGGGACAGAGAACCTACGAGCAGTACTTC	CASSTGQRTYEQYF
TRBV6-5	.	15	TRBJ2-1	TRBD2	TGTGCCAGCAGTTACAGGGCGGGAGGGCCTAATGAGCAGTTCTTC	CASSYRAGGPNEQFF
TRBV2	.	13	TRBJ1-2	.	TGTGCCAGCAGTGCCTCCGCAACCCTTGGCTACACCTTC	CASSASATLGYTF